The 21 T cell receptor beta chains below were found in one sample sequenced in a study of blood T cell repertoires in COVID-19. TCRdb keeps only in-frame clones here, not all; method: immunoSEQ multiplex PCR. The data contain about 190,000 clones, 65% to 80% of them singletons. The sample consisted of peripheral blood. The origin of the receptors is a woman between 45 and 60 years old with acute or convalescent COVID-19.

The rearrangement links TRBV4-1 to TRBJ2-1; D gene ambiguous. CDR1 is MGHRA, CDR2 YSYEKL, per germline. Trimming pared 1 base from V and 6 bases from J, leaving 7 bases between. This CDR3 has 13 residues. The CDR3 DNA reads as TGCGCCAGCAGCCAAGCCTTCCGCAATGAGCAGTTCTTC. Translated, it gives CASSQAFRNEQFF.

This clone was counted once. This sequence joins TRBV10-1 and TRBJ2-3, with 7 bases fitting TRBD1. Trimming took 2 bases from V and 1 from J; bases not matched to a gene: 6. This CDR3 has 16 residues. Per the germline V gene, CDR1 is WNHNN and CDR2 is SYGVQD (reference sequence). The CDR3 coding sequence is TGCGCCAGCAGTGAGACCTATACAGGGGGCACAGATACGCAGTATTTT. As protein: CASSETYTGGTDTQYF.

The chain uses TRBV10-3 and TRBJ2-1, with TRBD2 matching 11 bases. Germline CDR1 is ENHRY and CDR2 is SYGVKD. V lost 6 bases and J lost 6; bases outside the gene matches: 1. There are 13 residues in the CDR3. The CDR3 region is CAIRGTSGNEQFF. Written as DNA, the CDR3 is TGTGCCATCAGAGGGACTAGCGGCAATGAGCAGTTCTTC.

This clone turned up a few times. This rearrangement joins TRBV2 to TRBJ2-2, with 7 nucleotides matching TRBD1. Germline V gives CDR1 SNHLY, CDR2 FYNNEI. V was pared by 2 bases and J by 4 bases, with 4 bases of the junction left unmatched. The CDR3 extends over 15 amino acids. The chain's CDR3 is CASSERTGFTGELFF. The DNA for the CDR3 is TGTGCCAGCAGTGAACGGACAGGTTTCACCGGGGAGCTGTTTTTT.

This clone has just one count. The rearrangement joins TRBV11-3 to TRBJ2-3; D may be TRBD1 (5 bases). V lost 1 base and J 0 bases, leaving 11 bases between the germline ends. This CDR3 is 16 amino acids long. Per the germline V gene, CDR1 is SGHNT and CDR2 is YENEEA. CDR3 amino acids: CASSLGDSPSTDTQYF. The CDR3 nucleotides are TGTGCCAGCAGCTTAGGAGACAGCCCTAGCACAGATACGCAGTATTTT.

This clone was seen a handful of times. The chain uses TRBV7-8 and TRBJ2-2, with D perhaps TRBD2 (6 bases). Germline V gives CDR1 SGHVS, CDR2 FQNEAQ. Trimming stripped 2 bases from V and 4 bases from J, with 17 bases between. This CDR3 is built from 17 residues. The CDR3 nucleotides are TGTGCCAGCAGCTTAAAGACAGTTGACGGGAGCACCGGGGAGCTGTTTTTT. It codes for CASSLKTVDGSTGELFF.

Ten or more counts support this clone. The DNA of the CDR3 is TGCAGTGCTGAAGGGGGTGAAAAACTGTTTTTT. Translation gives CSAEGGEKLFF. The chain links TRBV20-1 to TRBJ1-4; possible D gene TRBD1, 6 bases. Germline loops: CDR1 DFQATT, CDR2 SNEGSKA (reference sequence). Trimming left V 5 bases short and J 7 bases short, with 8 bases between. The length of the CDR3 is 11 residues.

DNA of the CDR3: TGTGCCAGCAGCCAAGATCGAGGGACAGGCCAGAGTGAGCAGTTCTTC. Protein: CASSQDRGTGQSEQFF. The chain combines TRBV3-1 (or the pseudogene TRBV3-2) with TRBJ2-1; 8 nucleotides match TRBD1. Germline values: CDR1 LGHDT, CDR2 YNNKEL (reference sequence). V lost 0 bases to trimming and J lost 9 bases; unmatched junction nucleotides: 10. This CDR3 region has 16 residues.

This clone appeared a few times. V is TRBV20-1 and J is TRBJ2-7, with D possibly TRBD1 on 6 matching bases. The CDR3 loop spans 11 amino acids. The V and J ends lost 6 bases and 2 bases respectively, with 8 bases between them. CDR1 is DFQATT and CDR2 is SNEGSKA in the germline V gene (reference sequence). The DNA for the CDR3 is TGCAGTGCCGGACAGCCCTACGAGCAGTACTTC. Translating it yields CSAGQPYEQYF.

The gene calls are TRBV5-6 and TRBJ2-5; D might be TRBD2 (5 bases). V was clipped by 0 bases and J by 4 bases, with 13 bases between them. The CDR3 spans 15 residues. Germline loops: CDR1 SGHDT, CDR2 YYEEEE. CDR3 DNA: TGTGCCAGCAGCTTGGACCGAGGGTTTAGAGAGACCCAGTACTTC. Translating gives CASSLDRGFRETQYF.

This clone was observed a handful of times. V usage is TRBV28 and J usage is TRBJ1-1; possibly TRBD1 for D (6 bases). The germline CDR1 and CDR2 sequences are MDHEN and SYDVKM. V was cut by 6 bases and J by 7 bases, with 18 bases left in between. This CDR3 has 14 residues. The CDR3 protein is CASRETQGRDEAFF. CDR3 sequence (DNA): TGTGCCAGCAGGGAAACACAGGGTAGAGATGAAGCTTTCTTT.

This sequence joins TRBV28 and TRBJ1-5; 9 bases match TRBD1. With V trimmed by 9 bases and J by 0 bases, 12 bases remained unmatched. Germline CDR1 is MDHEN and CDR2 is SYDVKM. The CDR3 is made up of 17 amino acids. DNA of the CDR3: TGTGCCAGTGTGGGAGGGGGACAGGGTTATAGCAATCAGCCCCAGCATTTT. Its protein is CASVGGGQGYSNQPQHF. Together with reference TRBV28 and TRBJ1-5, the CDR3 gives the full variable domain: DVKVTQSSRYLVKRTGEKVFLECVQDMDHENMFWYRQDPGLGLRLIYFSYDVKMKEKGDIPEGYSVSREKKERFSLILESASTNQTSMYLCASVGGGQGYSNQPQHFGDGTRLSIL.

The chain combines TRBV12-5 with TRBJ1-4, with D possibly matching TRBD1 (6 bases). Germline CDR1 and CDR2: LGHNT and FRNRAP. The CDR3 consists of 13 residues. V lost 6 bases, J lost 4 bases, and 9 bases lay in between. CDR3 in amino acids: CASGPDSNEKLFF. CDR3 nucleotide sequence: TGTGCTAGTGGACCGGACAGTAATGAAAAACTGTTTTTT.

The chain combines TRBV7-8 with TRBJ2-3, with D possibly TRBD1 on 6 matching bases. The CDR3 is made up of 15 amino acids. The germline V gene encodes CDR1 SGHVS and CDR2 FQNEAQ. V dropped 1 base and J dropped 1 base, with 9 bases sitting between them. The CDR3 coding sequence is TGTGCCAGCAGCTTAGGTGGGGGCCGCACAGATACGCAGTATTTT. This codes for CASSLGGGRTDTQYF.

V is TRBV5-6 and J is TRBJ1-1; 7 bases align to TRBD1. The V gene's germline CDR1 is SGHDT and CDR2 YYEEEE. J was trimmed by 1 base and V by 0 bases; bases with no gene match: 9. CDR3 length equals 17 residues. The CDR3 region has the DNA TGTGCCAGCAGCTTGGGGCGGAGGGGGCTACCGAACACTGAAGCTTTCTTT. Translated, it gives CASSLGRRGLPNTEAFF.

DNA of the CDR3: TGTGCCAGCTTGTATGGGGAGGGAAGTGTGATGGATGGCTACACCTTC. Translation: CASLYGEGSVMDGYTF. The gene calls are TRBV21-1 and TRBJ1-2. TRBV21-1 corresponds to a pseudogene. This CDR3 is 16 amino acids long.

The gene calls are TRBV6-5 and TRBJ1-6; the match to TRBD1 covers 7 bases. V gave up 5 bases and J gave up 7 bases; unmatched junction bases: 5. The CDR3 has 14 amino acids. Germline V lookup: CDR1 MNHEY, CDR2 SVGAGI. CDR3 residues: CASSQGDRNSPLHF. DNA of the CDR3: TGTGCCAGCAGTCAGGGGGACCGGAATTCACCCCTCCACTTT.

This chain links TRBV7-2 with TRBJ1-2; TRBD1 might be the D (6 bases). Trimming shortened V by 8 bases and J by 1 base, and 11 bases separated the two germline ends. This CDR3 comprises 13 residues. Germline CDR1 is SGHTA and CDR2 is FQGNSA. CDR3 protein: CASGGQLNYGYTF. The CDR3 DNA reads TGTGCCAGCGGGGGCCAGCTTAACTATGGCTACACCTTC.

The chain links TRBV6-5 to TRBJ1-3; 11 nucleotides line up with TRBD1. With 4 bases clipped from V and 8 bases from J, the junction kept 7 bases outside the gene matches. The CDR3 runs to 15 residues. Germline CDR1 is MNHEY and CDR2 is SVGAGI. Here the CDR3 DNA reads TGTGCCAGCAGTTCCCCCGGGACAGGGGGACACACCATATATTTT. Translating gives CASSSPGTGGHTIYF.

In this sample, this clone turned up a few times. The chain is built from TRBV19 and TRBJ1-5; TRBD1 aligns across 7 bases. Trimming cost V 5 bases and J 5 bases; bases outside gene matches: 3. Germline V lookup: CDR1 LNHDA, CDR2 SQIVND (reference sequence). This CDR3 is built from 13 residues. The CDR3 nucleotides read TGTGCCAGTAGTGTCGACAGGGATCAGCCCCAGCATTTT. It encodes CASSVDRDQPQHF.

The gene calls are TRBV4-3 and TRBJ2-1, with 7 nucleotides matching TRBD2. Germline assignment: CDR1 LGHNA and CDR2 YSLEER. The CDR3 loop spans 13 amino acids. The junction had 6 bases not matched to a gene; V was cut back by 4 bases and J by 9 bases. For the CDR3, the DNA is TGCGCCAGCAGCCTGACTCCGGGGGGTGAGCAGTTCTTC. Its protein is CASSLTPGGEQFF.